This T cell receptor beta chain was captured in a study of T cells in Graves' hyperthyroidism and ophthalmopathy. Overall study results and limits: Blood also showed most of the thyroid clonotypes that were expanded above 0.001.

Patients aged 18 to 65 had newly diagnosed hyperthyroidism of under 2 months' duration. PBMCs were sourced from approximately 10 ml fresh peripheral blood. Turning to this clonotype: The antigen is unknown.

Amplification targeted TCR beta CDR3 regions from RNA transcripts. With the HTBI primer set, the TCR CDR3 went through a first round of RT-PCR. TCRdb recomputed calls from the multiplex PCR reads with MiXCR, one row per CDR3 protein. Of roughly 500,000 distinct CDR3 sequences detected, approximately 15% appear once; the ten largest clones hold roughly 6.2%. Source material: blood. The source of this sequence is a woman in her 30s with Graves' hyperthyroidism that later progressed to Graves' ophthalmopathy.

The CDR3 spells CASSYSKQGGNQPQHF. In nucleotides, the CDR3 is TGTGCCAGCAGTTACTCGAAACAGGGGGGCAATCAGCCCCAGCATTTT. The chain is built from TRBV6-5 and TRBJ1-5, with TRBD1 matching 8 bases. Germline V lookup: CDR1 MNHEY, CDR2 SVGAGI. This CDR3 is 16 amino acids long. The J segment lost 2 bases and the V segment lost 0 bases, leaving 3 bases of the junction unmatched.